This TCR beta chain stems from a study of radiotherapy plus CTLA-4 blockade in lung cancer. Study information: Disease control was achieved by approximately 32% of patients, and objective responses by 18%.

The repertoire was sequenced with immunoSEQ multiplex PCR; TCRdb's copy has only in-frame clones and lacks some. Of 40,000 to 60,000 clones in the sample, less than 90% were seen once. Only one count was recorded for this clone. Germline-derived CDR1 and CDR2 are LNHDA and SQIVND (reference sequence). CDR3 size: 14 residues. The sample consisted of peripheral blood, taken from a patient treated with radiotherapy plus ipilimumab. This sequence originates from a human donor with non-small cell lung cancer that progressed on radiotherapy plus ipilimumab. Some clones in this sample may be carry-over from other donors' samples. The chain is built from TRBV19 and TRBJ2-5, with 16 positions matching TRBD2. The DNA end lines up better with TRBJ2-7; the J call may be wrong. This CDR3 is CASMGLAGGSEQYF. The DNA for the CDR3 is TGTGCCAGTATGGGACTAGCGGGAGGGTCCGAGCAGTACTTC.